Below, 29 T cell receptor beta chains from the same sample are listed, as sequenced in a study of T cells in Graves' hyperthyroidism and ophthalmopathy. Amplification of TCR beta CDR3 regions used RNA as the template. TCR CDR3 regions were first amplified by RT-PCR with HTBI primers. MiXCR was run by TCRdb on the multiplex PCR reads, yielding one entry per CDR3 protein. The table records about 710,000 distinct CDR3 sequences, roughly 17% of them present only once. The specimen was blood. All receptors derive from a man between 18 and 35 years old with Graves' hyperthyroidism.

Many counts were recorded for this clonotype. V usage is TRBV28 and J usage is TRBJ2-1; 9 nucleotides line up with TRBD1. Germline assignment: CDR1 MDHEN and CDR2 SYDVKM. J gave up 1 base and V 4 bases, and 8 bases lay outside the gene matches. The CDR3 has 17 residues. This CDR3 reads CASSSTGGLASYNEQFF. The CDR3 region has the DNA TGTGCCAGCAGTTCGACAGGGGGTTTAGCGTCCTACAATGAGCAGTTCTTC.

The V gene is TRBV6-1, the J gene TRBJ2-3; tentatively, D is TRBD1 (6 bases). The germline V gene encodes CDR1 MNHNS and CDR2 SASEGT. V was clipped by 6 bases and J by 4 bases, with 14 bases between them. The CDR3 is 14 amino acids. The CDR3 reads CASRGQILADTQYF. The CDR3 DNA reads as TGTGCCAGCAGGGGACAAATACTCGCAGATACGCAGTATTTT.

This clonotype was seen repeatedly, ten times or more. The chain is built from TRBV28 and TRBJ2-7; a possible D gene is TRBD2 (5 bases). In germline, CDR1 is MDHEN, CDR2 SYDVKM. V was shortened by 7 bases and J by 2 bases, with 18 bases between the two germline ends. This CDR3 is built from 15 residues. The CDR3 DNA follows: TGTGCCAGCAATCCACCCTGGAGGCAAACCTACGAGCAGTACTTC. It yields the protein CASNPPWRQTYEQYF.

This clonotype was counted only a few times. For the CDR3, the DNA is TGTGCCAGCAGTCCCGGACTAGCGGCACCCAGGGTAGAGACCCAGTACTTC. This codes for CASSPGLAAPRVETQYF. This chain links TRBV6-1 with TRBJ2-5, with TRBD2 identical over 10 bases. Germline values: CDR1 MNHNS, CDR2 SASEGT. The junction had 13 bases not matched to a gene; V was cut back by 5 bases and J by 4 bases. The CDR3 extends over 17 amino acids.

This clonotype was counted only a few times. The chain couples TRBV5-1 to TRBJ2-7, with a possible D match to TRBD1 (6 bases). Per the germline V gene, CDR1 is SGHRS and CDR2 is YFSETQ. With 4 bases removed from V and 5 bases from J, the gap between germline ends came to 25 bases. The CDR3 extends over 17 amino acids. The CDR3 loop is CASSVNLVVGRGNEQYF. CDR3 nucleotides: TGCGCCAGCAGCGTGAATCTGGTTGTCGGCAGGGGCAACGAGCAGTACTTC.

This clonotype was recorded many times. The chain uses TRBV2 and TRBJ1-5, with D possibly matching TRBD1 (5 bases). Germline CDR1 reads SNHLY; CDR2 reads FYNNEI. Trimming took off 6 bases at V and 2 bases at J, with 17 bases between the two ends. This CDR3 spans 16 amino acids. The CDR3 region is CASSPVGRGGNQPQHF. CDR3 nucleotides: TGTGCCAGCAGCCCCGTCGGGAGGGGAGGCAATCAGCCCCAGCATTTT.

This chain's CDR3 is CSGLQGADTQYF. CDR3 bases: TGCAGTGGATTGCAGGGTGCAGATACGCAGTATTTT. The V and J genes are TRBV20-1 and TRBJ2-3; TRBD1 might be the D (5 bases). The germline V and J ends were trimmed by 7 bases and 4 bases, with 12 bases remaining between them. Germline assignment: CDR1 DFQATT and CDR2 SNEGSKA (reference sequence). This CDR3 is built from 12 residues.

The V and J genes are TRBV25-1 and TRBJ1-6; 10 bases are a match to TRBD1. CDR3 length: 16 amino acids. Germline values: CDR1 MGHDK, CDR2 SYGVNS. Trimming at V came to 4 bases and at J to 5 bases, leaving 5 bases not matched to a gene. CDR3 DNA sequence: TGTGCCAGCAGTGCCACGACAGGGGGCGATAATTCACCCCTCCACTTT. Residues: CASSATTGGDNSPLHF.

This clonotype appeared many times. J is TRBJ2-1 and V is TRBV28; TRBD1 matches at 7 bases. The V segment lost 6 bases and the J segment 2 bases; nucleotides outside the gene matches: 10. Germline CDR1 and CDR2: MDHEN and SYDVKM. The CDR3 loop spans 16 amino acids. CDR3 in amino acids: CASSPPGDSTYNEQFF. For the CDR3, the DNA is TGTGCCAGCAGCCCCCCCGGGGACAGCACCTACAATGAGCAGTTCTTC. Combining the CDR3 with reference TRBV28 and TRBJ2-1 gives the whole variable domain DVKVTQSSRYLVKRTGEKVFLECVQDMDHENMFWYRQDPGLGLRLIYFSYDVKMKEKGDIPEGYSVSREKKERFSLILESASTNQTSMYLCASSPPGDSTYNEQFFGPGTRLTVL.

V and J are TRBV7-3 and TRBJ1-1, with a weak D call TRBD1 (6 bases). This CDR3 has 15 residues. CDR1 is SGHTA, CDR2 FQGTGA, per germline. V lost 5 bases and J 4 bases, leaving 17 bases between the germline ends. CDR3 amino acids: CASSLNGGGGTEAFF. The CDR3 nucleotides are TGTGCCAGCAGCCTTAACGGTGGGGGCGGCACTGAAGCTTTCTTT.

This clonotype was observed many times. J is TRBJ2-7 and V is TRBV28; D perhaps matches TRBD1 (6 bases). Per the germline V gene, CDR1 is MDHEN and CDR2 is SYDVKM. The CDR3 extends over 14 amino acids. V was clipped by 6 bases and J by 0 bases, with 12 bases between them. The CDR3 region has the DNA TGTGCCAGCAGATGGCCAGGGGACTCCTACGAGCAGTACTTC. The encoded protein is CASRWPGDSYEQYF.

This clonotype appeared a few times. The chain couples TRBV6-1 to TRBJ1-6; no reliable D call. The V gene's germline CDR1 is MNHNS and CDR2 SASEGT. The CDR3 covers 15 residues. Trimming left V 6 bases short and J 3 bases short, with 12 bases between. CDR3 DNA: TGTGCCAGCAGGGAACTTCAAGTCTATAATTCACCCCTCCACTTT. Residues: CASRELQVYNSPLHF.

This clonotype occurred many times. This chain links TRBV7-2 with TRBJ2-3, with TRBD2 identical over 11 bases. The germline gives CDR1 SGHTA, CDR2 FQGNSA. The CDR3 is 16 amino acids. V was pared by 3 bases and J by 5 bases, with 7 bases of the junction left unmatched. The CDR3 region is CASSFLAGGFGDTQYF. CDR3 nucleotides: TGTGCCAGCAGCTTCCTAGCGGGAGGTTTTGGAGATACGCAGTATTTT.

This chain links TRBV6-5 with TRBJ2-7; a weak D match, TRBD1 (5 bases). This CDR3 has 16 residues. V was shortened by 0 bases and J by 0 bases, with 12 bases between the two germline ends. Looked up from germline, CDR1 is MNHEY and CDR2 is SVGAGI. DNA of the CDR3: TGTGCCAGCAGTTACTCAGGAGACAGCCCCTCCTACGAGCAGTACTTC. Its protein is CASSYSGDSPSYEQYF.

Ten or more counts support this clonotype. The gene calls are TRBV20-1 and TRBJ1-5, with TRBD1 as a possible D gene (6 bases). The V and J ends lost 1 base and 5 bases respectively, with 18 bases between them. The CDR3 runs 16 residues. Germline V gene data show CDR1 as DFQATT and CDR2 as SNEGSKA (reference sequence). The CDR3 here is CSARGGAGEVYQPQHF. In DNA form, the CDR3 reads TGCAGTGCTAGAGGAGGGGCAGGGGAGGTCTATCAGCCCCAGCATTTT.

At least ten counts were recorded for this clonotype. This sequence joins TRBV12-3 or TRBV12-4 and TRBJ2-1; TRBD2 agrees at 10 bases. V shed 3 bases and J 10 bases; nucleotides not matched to a gene: 3. CDR3 size: 13 residues. The CDR3 nucleotides are TGTGCCAGCAGTTTCGTGACTAGCGGGGAGCAGTTCTTC. Translation gives CASSFVTSGEQFF.

The genes are TRBV20-1 and TRBJ2-3; no clear D gene. Per the germline V gene, CDR1 is DFQATT and CDR2 is SNEGSKA (reference sequence). The CDR3 totals 11 residues. Trimming removed 3 bases from V and 2 bases from J, with 3 bases in between. The CDR3, as DNA: TGCAGTGCTAGGATCACAGATACGCAGTATTTT. Its translation is CSARITDTQYF.

The gene calls are TRBV25-1 and TRBJ1-2; D is uncertain. The CDR3 extends over 11 amino acids. The germline gives CDR1 MGHDK, CDR2 SYGVNS. Trimming shortened V by 4 bases and J by 8 bases, and 8 bases separated the two germline ends. The CDR3 loop is CASSGAKGYTF. Here the CDR3 DNA reads TGTGCCAGCAGTGGGGCTAAGGGCTACACCTTC.

The table lists this clonotype with a few counts. The V gene is TRBV28, the J gene TRBJ1-6; D unresolved. CDR1 MDHEN and CDR2 SYDVKM come from the germline V gene. This CDR3 contains 12 residues. V lost 7 bases and J 8 bases, leaving 9 bases between the germline ends. Here the CDR3 DNA reads TGTGCCAGCAAGAGTACCGATTCACCCCTCCACTTT. Its protein product is CASKSTDSPLHF.

Only a few counts were recorded for this clonotype. V is TRBV19 and J is TRBJ1-1; possibly TRBD1 for D (5 bases). The CDR3 spans 12 residues. Germline V gene lookup returns CDR1 LNHDA and CDR2 SQIVND (reference sequence). V gave up 4 bases and J gave up 4 bases, with 7 bases separating them. CDR3 sequence (DNA): TGTGCCAGTAGTACAGGGCTCACTGAAGCTTTCTTT. It codes for CASSTGLTEAFF. Complete variable domain (other parts from reference TRBV19 and TRBJ1-1): DGGITQSPKYLFRKEGQNVTLSCEQNLNHDAMYWYRQDPGQGLRLIYYSQIVNDFQKGDIAEGYSVSREKKESFPLTVTSAQKNPTAFYLCASSTGLTEAFFGQGTRLTVV.

This clonotype was recorded a few times. The chain is built from TRBV28 and TRBJ2-1; 8 positions match TRBD2. The CDR3 spans 16 residues. The germline V gene has CDR1 MDHEN and CDR2 SYDVKM. Germline trimming cut 6 bases from V and 4 bases from J; bases unmatched to any gene: 11. CDR3 sequence: CASRPGGVAGYNEQFF. The CDR3 DNA reads as TGTGCCAGCAGACCCGGGGGGGTAGCGGGATACAATGAGCAGTTCTTC.

Only a few counts were recorded for this clonotype. This sequence joins TRBV27 and TRBJ1-1; 7 positions match TRBD1. V lost 2 bases to trimming and J lost 4 bases; unmatched junction nucleotides: 7. Germline assignment: CDR1 MNHEY and CDR2 SMNVEV (reference sequence). This CDR3 region has 15 residues. The CDR3 region is CASSLTQGGGTEAFF. CDR3 bases: TGTGCCAGCAGTTTAACTCAGGGGGGCGGCACTGAAGCTTTCTTT.

The table lists this clonotype with many counts. The gene calls are TRBV11-2 and TRBJ2-5; 10 bases map to TRBD2. The CDR3 is made up of 15 amino acids. Germline CDR1 is SGHAT and CDR2 is FQNNGV. V lost 2 bases and J lost 4; bases outside the gene matches: 4. The CDR3 spells CASSLKLAGAETQYF. In DNA form, the CDR3 reads TGTGCCAGCAGCTTAAAGCTAGCGGGAGCAGAGACCCAGTACTTC.

This clonotype appeared many times. V gene TRBV2 combines with J gene TRBJ1-3, with TRBD1 matching over 7 bases. Germline V gene lookup returns CDR1 SNHLY and CDR2 FYNNEI. The ends lost 6 bases at V and 0 bases at J; junction bases unmatched: 2. The CDR3 is made up of 14 amino acids. The CDR3 spells CASRGQLSGNTIYF. The CDR3, as DNA: TGTGCCAGCAGGGGACAGCTCTCTGGAAACACCATATATTTT.

This clonotype appeared many times. V gene TRBV10-3 combines with J gene TRBJ2-7; D may be TRBD1 or TRBD2 (6 bases each). Looked up from germline, CDR1 is ENHRY and CDR2 is SYGVKD. This CDR3 spans 16 amino acids. V gave up 0 bases and J gave up 2 bases, with 14 bases separating them. This chain's CDR3 is CAISESRGGQPYEQYF. The CDR3 DNA reads as TGTGCCATCAGTGAGTCACGAGGGGGGCAGCCCTACGAGCAGTACTTC.

About this clonotype: A much more abundant neighbour one base away suggests this may be a read error. CDR3 in amino acids: CASSGGGGLGETQYF. The CDR3 bases are TGTGCCAGCAGCGGGGGGGGGGGGCTAGGAGAGACCCAGTACTTC. The chain recombines TRBV7-2 with TRBJ2-5, with D tentatively TRBD2 (7 bases). The germline V gene encodes CDR1 SGHTA and CDR2 FQGNSA. The V and J ends lost 5 bases and 4 bases respectively, with 17 bases between them. CDR3 length: 15 residues.

This chain connects TRBV30 to TRBJ2-5, with 8 bases identical to TRBD2. There are 16 residues in the CDR3. The J segment lost 2 bases and the V segment lost 0 bases, leaving 8 bases of the junction unmatched. Germline CDR1 GTSNPN, CDR2 SVGIG (reference sequence). In DNA form, the CDR3 reads TGTGCCTGGAGTGTAACTACACCGGGGGGGCAAGAGACCCAGTACTTC. As protein: CAWSVTTPGGQETQYF.

The rearrangement links TRBV11-3 to TRBJ2-7; no firm D call. V lost 3 bases and J 7 bases, leaving 13 bases between the germline ends. The germline V gene encodes CDR1 SGHNT and CDR2 YENEEA. This CDR3 contains 13 residues. CDR3 DNA: TGTGCCAGCAGCTTCCTACAACAAAGAGAGCAGTACTTC. It translates to CASSFLQQREQYF.

This clonotype showed up many times. V is TRBV11-2 and J is TRBJ2-4; D tentatively reads TRBD1 or TRBD2 (6 bases each). Between the trimmed V and J ends, which lost 3 bases and 3 bases, there was a span of 12 bases. CDR3 length: 15 residues. Per germline, CDR1 SGHAT and CDR2 FQNNGV. The DNA of the CDR3 is TGTGCCAGCAGCTTTATAGGGGGAGGCAAAAACATTCAGTACTTC. It encodes CASSFIGGGKNIQYF. The complete variable domain, with remaining parts taken from reference TRBV11-2 and TRBJ2-4, reads EAGVAQSPRYKIIEKRQSVAFWCNPISGHATLYWYQQILGQGPKLLIQFQNNGVVDDSQLPKDRFSAERLKGVDSTLKIQPAKLEDSAVYLCASSFIGGGKNIQYFGAGTRLSVL.